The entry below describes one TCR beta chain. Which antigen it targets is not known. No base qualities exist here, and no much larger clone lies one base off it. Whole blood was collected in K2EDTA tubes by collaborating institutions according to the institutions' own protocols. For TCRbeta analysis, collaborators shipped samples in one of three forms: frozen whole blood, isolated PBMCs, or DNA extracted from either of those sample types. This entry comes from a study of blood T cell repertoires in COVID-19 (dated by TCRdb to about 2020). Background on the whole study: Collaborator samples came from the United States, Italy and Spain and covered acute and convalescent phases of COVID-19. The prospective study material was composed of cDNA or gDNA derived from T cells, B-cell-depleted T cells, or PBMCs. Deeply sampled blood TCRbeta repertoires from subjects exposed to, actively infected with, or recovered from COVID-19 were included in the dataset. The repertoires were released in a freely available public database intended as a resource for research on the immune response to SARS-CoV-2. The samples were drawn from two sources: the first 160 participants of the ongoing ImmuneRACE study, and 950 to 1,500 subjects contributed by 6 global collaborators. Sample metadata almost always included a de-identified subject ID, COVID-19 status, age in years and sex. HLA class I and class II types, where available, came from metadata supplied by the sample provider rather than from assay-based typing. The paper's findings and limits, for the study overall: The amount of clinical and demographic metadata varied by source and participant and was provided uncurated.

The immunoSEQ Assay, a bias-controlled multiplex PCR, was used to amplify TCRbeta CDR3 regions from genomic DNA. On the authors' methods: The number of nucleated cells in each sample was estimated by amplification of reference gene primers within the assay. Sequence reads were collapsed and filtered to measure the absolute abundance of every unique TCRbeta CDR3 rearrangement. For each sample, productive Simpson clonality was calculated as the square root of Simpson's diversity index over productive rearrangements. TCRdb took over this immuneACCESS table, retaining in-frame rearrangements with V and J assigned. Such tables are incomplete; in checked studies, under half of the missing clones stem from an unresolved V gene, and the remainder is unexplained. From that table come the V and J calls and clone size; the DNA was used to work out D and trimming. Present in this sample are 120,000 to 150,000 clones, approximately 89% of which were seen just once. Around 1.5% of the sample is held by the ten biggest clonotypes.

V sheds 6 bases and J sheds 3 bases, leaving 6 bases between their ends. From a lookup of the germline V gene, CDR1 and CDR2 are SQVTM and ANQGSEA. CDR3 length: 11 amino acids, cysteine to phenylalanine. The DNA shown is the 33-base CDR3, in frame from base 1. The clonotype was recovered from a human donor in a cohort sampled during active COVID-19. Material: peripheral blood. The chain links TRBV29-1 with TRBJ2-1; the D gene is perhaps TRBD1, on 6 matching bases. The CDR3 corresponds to CSVDSYNEQFF. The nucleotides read TGCAGCGTGGACAGCTACAATGAGCAGTTCTTC.